The entry below gives a single TCR beta chain sequence along with its context. V was trimmed by 1 base and J by 0 bases, leaving 5 bases between them. CDR3 length: 14 residues. Germline V gene sequence: CDR1 SGDLS, CDR2 YYNGEE. Measured with immunoSEQ multiplex PCR; TCRdb has only the in-frame clones, and not every one. In the table there are approximately 170,000 clones, more than 75% of which are singletons. These data are taken from a study of blood T cell repertoires in COVID-19. Sample: peripheral blood. V is TRBV9 and J is TRBJ2-1; D ambiguous. The source is a man aged 45-65 years who had recovered from COVID-19. The DNA for the CDR3 is TGTGCCAGCAGCGTACTTAGCTCCTACAATGAGCAGTTCTTC. Translation: CASSVLSSYNEQFF.